The clone carrying this T cell receptor beta chain was recorded at least ten times. In germline, CDR1 is DFQATT, CDR2 SNEGSKA (reference sequence). Trimming removed 4 bases at V and 4 bases at J, with 9 bases between. The CDR3 is 12 residues long. These data come from a study of breast tumors, draining lymph nodes, adjacent tissues. TCRdb re-analysed the multiplex PCR reads in MiXCR, keeping a single row per CDR3 protein. The sample yields a few hundred thousand distinct CDR3 sequences, under 35% seen once. Samples came from axillary lymph nodes draining the breast cancer. Sample: axillary lymph node tissue. This TCR was recovered from a female donor with breast cancer. Some clones in this sample may be carry-over from other donors' samples. The genes are TRBV20-1 and TRBJ2-3; D remains ambiguous. Here the CDR3 DNA reads TGCAGTGCTACTGGACCGGCAGATACGCAGTATTTT. It yields the protein CSATGPADTQYF.